The 21 T cell receptor beta chains given below trace back to one sample, sequenced in a study of T cell responses to AZD1222 COVID-19 vaccine. This table comes from immunoSEQ multiplex PCR, and its TCRdb copy is limited to in-frame clones, with some not included. This sample has some 120,000 clones, with 90% to 95% found just once. The material was peripheral blood, obtained on day 0 of AZD1222 vaccination. The receptors were sampled from an adult in good health.

The V call is TRBV28, the J call TRBJ1-1; the D gene is possibly TRBD1 (6 bases). The germline V gene has CDR1 MDHEN and CDR2 SYDVKM. This CDR3 is built from 11 residues. V dropped 11 bases and J dropped 5 bases, with 12 bases sitting between them. The CDR3 is CAGQRGTEAFF. The CDR3 nucleotides read TGTGCCGGACAGAGGGGGACTGAAGCTTTCTTT.

CDR3 nucleotides: TGTGCCAGCAGCTTGGGCTCTGGAAACACCATATATTTT. Encoded protein: CASSLGSGNTIYF. The gene calls are TRBV28 and TRBJ1-3; D gene unclear. Deletions cut 6 bases from V and 0 bases from J, with 6 bases between. Germline CDR1 reads MDHEN; CDR2 reads SYDVKM. The CDR3 is 13 residues long.

In nucleotides, the CDR3 is TGTGCCAGCAGTGCCGGGACAGGGGGCTATGGCTACACCTTC. It codes for CASSAGTGGYGYTF. J is TRBJ1-2 and V is TRBV27, with 11 bases matching TRBD1. CDR1 is MNHEY, CDR2 SMNVEV, per germline (reference sequence). Losses at the gene ends were 5 bases for V and 4 bases for J; bases not matched to a gene: 3. The CDR3 runs 14 residues.

The V and J genes are TRBV7-2 and TRBJ2-3; no firm D call. Germline V gene sequence: CDR1 SGHTA, CDR2 FQGNSA. Trimming removed 7 bases from V and 2 bases from J, with 1 base in between. This CDR3 is 10 amino acids long. This CDR3 reads CASITDTQYF. In nucleotides, the CDR3 is TGTGCCAGCATCACAGATACGCAGTATTTT.

The CDR3: CASSPTRVFSGYTF. The DNA of the CDR3 is TGTGCCAGCAGCCCTACGCGGGTTTTTAGCGGCTACACCTTC. V usage is TRBV5-6 and J usage is TRBJ1-2; D is ambiguous. This CDR3 is 14 amino acids long. Germline V gene sequence: CDR1 SGHDT, CDR2 YYEEEE. V dropped 4 bases and J dropped 8 bases, with 18 bases sitting between them.

The chain employs TRBV6-1 and TRBJ1-2, with TRBD1 as a possible D gene (5 bases). The CDR3 totals 15 residues. The V gene's germline CDR1 is MNHNS and CDR2 SASEGT. V gave up 3 bases and J gave up 4 bases, with 15 bases separating them. The CDR3 DNA reads as TGTGCCAGCAGTGATTACCGGGACGGCGCCTATGGCTACACCTTC. Its translation: CASSDYRDGAYGYTF.

The chain recombines TRBV24-1 with TRBJ1-4; a weak D match, TRBD1 (5 bases). Trimming removed 5 bases at V and 4 bases at J, with 16 bases between. This CDR3 is built from 16 residues. Germline CDR1 is KGHDR and CDR2 is SFDVKD. The CDR3 loop is CATSAGGERFNEKLFF. CDR3 in DNA: TGTGCCACCAGTGCAGGAGGGGAACGGTTTAATGAAAAACTGTTTTTT.

This clone was observed a single time. The J gene is TRBJ1-2, the V gene TRBV9; no definite D call. The V gene lost 0 bases and the J gene lost 8 bases, with 11 bases spanning the gap. The CDR3 is 13 amino acids. The germline gives CDR1 SGDLS, CDR2 YYNGEE. In DNA, the CDR3 is TGTGCCAGCAGCGTAGTTGGGGAAGGCGGCTACACCTTC. Its translation is CASSVVGEGGYTF.

In this sample, this clone turned up once. CDR3 sequence (DNA): TGTGCCAGCAGCCGGACTCACTACGAGCAGTACTTC. This encodes CASSRTHYEQYF. The chain has TRBV7-8 and TRBJ2-7; D possibly corresponds to TRBD2 (5 bases). The CDR3 has 12 residues. V was cut by 5 bases and J by 3 bases, with 8 bases left in between. CDR1 is SGHVS and CDR2 is FQNEAQ in the germline V gene.

V is TRBV7-8 and J is TRBJ2-7; 9 nucleotides agree with TRBD1. Per germline, CDR1 SGHVS and CDR2 FQNEAQ. There are 17 residues in the CDR3. Germline trimming cut 6 bases from V and 1 base from J; bases unmatched to any gene: 13. As DNA, the CDR3 is TGTGCCAGCAGAGCATACTCCGGGACAGGGTCATCCTACGAGCAGTACTTC. Its protein product is CASRAYSGTGSSYEQYF. Full variable domain (missing parts from reference TRBV7-8 and TRBJ2-7): GAGVSQSPRYKVAKRGQDVALRCDPISGHVSLFWYQQALGQGPEFLTYFQNEAQLDKSGLPSDRFFAERPEGSVSTLKIQRTQQEDSAVYLCASRAYSGTGSSYEQYFGPGTRLTVT.

V and J are TRBV15 and TRBJ1-2, with 11 bases that match TRBD1. The V and J ends lost 7 bases and 5 bases, in that order; junction bases with no gene match: 6. The CDR3 is 14 residues long. CDR1 is LNHNV, CDR2 YYDKDF, per germline (reference sequence). The CDR3 reads CATTAGTGGYGYTF. CDR3 in DNA: TGTGCCACCACCGCGGGGACAGGGGGTTATGGCTACACCTTC. Drawing the rest from reference TRBV15 and TRBJ1-2, the complete variable domain is DAMVIQNPRYQVTQFGKPVTLSCSQTLNHNVMYWYQQKSSQAPKLLFHYYDKDFNNEADTPDNFQSRRPNTSFCFLDIRSPGLGDTAMYLCATTAGTGGYGYTFGSGTRLTVV.

This chain uses TRBV7-2 with TRBJ2-3, with TRBD2 matching 10 bases. The CDR3 contains 15 residues. The germline V gene has CDR1 SGHTA and CDR2 FQGNSA. Unmatched junction bases numbered 6, after V lost 4 bases and J lost 5 bases. The CDR3 nucleotides are TGTGCCAGCAGCTACAGCGGGGGGGCGGGAGATACGCAGTATTTT. This gives the protein CASSYSGGAGDTQYF.

The chain combines TRBV4-2 with TRBJ1-4; D is possibly TRBD1 (5 bases). Germline CDR1 reads LGHNA; CDR2 reads YNFKEQ. The V and J ends lost 0 bases and 0 bases respectively, with 17 bases between them. The CDR3 runs 19 residues. CDR3 region: CASSQELAQGASTNEKLFF. The CDR3 DNA follows: TGTGCCAGCAGCCAAGAATTAGCGCAGGGTGCGTCAACTAATGAAAAACTGTTTTTT.

The chain has TRBV24-1 and TRBJ2-1; tentative D call: TRBD1 (6 bases). V was cut by 1 base and J by 4 bases, with 13 bases left in between. In germline, CDR1 is KGHDR, CDR2 SFDVKD. The length of the CDR3 is 16 residues. CDR3: CATSDLAAGVYNEQFF. The CDR3 DNA reads as TGTGCCACCAGTGATTTAGCGGCAGGGGTTTACAATGAGCAGTTCTTC.

The V call is TRBV28, the J call TRBJ1-3; D possibly corresponds to TRBD1 (6 bases). Trimming shortened V by 7 bases and J by 0 bases, and 13 bases separated the two germline ends. The length of the CDR3 is 15 residues. Germline V gives CDR1 MDHEN, CDR2 SYDVKM. The CDR3, as DNA: TGTGCCAGCACCCCACAGGGAAACTCTGGAAACACCATATATTTT. Its translation is CASTPQGNSGNTIYF.

V and J are TRBV3-1 (or the pseudogene TRBV3-2) and TRBJ1-6; the match to TRBD1 covers 7 bases. Germline loops: CDR1 LGHDT, CDR2 YNNKEL (reference sequence). V was pared by 0 bases and J by 4 bases, with 3 bases of the junction left unmatched. The CDR3 runs to 16 residues. The chain's CDR3 is CASSQETGSYNSPLHF. The DNA for the CDR3 is TGTGCCAGCAGCCAAGAGACAGGGTCTTATAATTCACCCCTCCACTTT.

CDR3 residues: CASSLAGLSTEAFF. The CDR3, as DNA: TGCGCCAGCAGCTTGGCCGGTCTCTCCACTGAAGCTTTCTTT. The chain joins TRBV5-1 to TRBJ1-1, with D unclear. Trimming removed 0 bases from V and 4 bases from J, with 10 bases in between. Looked up from germline, CDR1 is SGHRS and CDR2 is YFSETQ. CDR3 size: 14 residues.

The chain couples TRBV4-1 to TRBJ2-5; D remains ambiguous. Germline V lookup: CDR1 MGHRA, CDR2 YSYEKL. This CDR3 region has 14 residues. V was cut by 4 bases and J by 7 bases, with 16 bases left in between. Here the CDR3 reads CASSRPAEEATQYF. In DNA form, the CDR3 reads TGCGCCAGCAGCCGGCCTGCCGAAGAGGCGACCCAGTACTTC.

J is TRBJ1-4 and V is TRBV7-3, with D possibly TRBD1 on 5 matching bases. Per the germline V gene, CDR1 is SGHTA and CDR2 is FQGTGA. The V end was cut by 5 bases, the J end by 7 bases, with 14 bases between. The CDR3 extends over 14 amino acids. CDR3 protein: CASSPPGVGEKLFF. CDR3 bases: TGTGCCAGCAGCCCACCGGGGGTGGGTGAAAAACTGTTTTTT.

The chain is built from TRBV6-1 and TRBJ1-1, with TRBD1 matching over 10 bases. Germline CDR1 MNHNS, CDR2 SASEGT. The CDR3 loop spans 17 amino acids. The V segment lost 3 bases and the J segment 5 bases; nucleotides outside the gene matches: 12. CDR3 protein: CASSDRTGGFLSTEAFF. CDR3 bases: TGTGCCAGCAGTGACCGGACAGGGGGTTTTTTGAGTACTGAAGCTTTCTTT.

The gene calls are TRBV6-1 and TRBJ1-5; 9 positions agree with TRBD1. The V segment lost 3 bases and the J segment 6 bases; nucleotides outside the gene matches: 6. Germline-derived CDR1 and CDR2 are MNHNS and SASEGT. The CDR3 has 15 residues. In nucleotides, the CDR3 is TGTGCCAGCAGTGACATGACAGGGGGGTCTCAGCCCCAGCATTTT. Translated, it gives CASSDMTGGSQPQHF.